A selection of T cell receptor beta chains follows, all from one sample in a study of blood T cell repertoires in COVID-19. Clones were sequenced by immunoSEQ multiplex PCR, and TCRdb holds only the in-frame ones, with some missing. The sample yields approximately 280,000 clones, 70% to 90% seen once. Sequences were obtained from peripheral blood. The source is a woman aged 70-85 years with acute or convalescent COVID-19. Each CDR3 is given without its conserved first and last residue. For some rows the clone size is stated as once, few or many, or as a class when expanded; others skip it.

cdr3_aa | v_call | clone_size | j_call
ASRRLEGAAYEQY | TRBV5-5 | . | TRBJ2-7
ASRPGTDNSPLH | TRBV7-3 | . | TRBJ1-6
AISESGSGAF | TRBV10-3 | . | TRBJ1-1
AIGQGGSNQPQH | TRBV10-3 | . | TRBJ1-5
ASWRGAQETQY | TRBV6-5 | . | TRBJ2-5
ASSFRTRGTSSYEQY | TRBV5-1 | few | TRBJ2-7
ASSLVAINEAF | TRBV7-9 | . | TRBJ1-1
ASSGRGDIQY | TRBV5-1 | . | TRBJ2-4
ASSLMAGGQETQY | TRBV7-7 | . | TRBJ2-5
ASSFGTGNQPQH | TRBV7-8 | . | TRBJ1-5
ASSLASTQETQY | TRBV5-4 | few | TRBJ2-5
ASSLNAGVRTDTQY | TRBV5-1 | . | TRBJ2-3
AWSVGGTSPNEQF | TRBV30 | . | TRBJ2-1
ASRRNRVGGYT | TRBV5-6 | once | TRBJ1-2
ASSSSQRLNTGELF | TRBV5-1 | . | TRBJ2-2
ASRDRVKAF | TRBV25-1 | . | TRBJ1-1
AINPTGVGDTQY | TRBV10-3 | . | TRBJ2-3
ASSHRDSYGYT | TRBV14 | . | TRBJ1-2
ASSFLTGYEQY | TRBV11-2 | . | TRBJ2-7
ASSFTLTVTGELF | TRBV27 | . | TRBJ2-2
ASSPYAGSEAF | TRBV18 | . | TRBJ1-1
AISEGAGSGNTIY | TRBV10-3 | . | TRBJ1-3
ASSPRVLHYEQY | TRBV27 | . | TRBJ2-7
ASSLEGARLYGYT | TRBV5-8 | . | TRBJ1-2
SANQGRGYT | TRBV20-1 | . | TRBJ1-2
ASRLTQGAEAF | TRBV27 | . | TRBJ1-1
ASRAPVSSYNEQF | TRBV6-5 | . | TRBJ2-1
AISRDTKPYNEQF | TRBV10-3 | . | TRBJ2-1
ASSPGGTVSYEQY | TRBV5-1 | . | TRBJ2-7
ASSLLSSGANVLT | TRBV11-2 | . | TRBJ2-6